Listed here is a single T cell receptor beta chain. The CDR3 is made up of 15 amino acids. Per the germline V gene, CDR1 is KGHDR and CDR2 is SFDVKD. V dropped 3 bases and J dropped 0; count of bases not matched to a gene: 1. This entry comes from a study of blood T cell repertoires in COVID-19. In the study overall: Italy, Spain and the United States were the sources of the convalescent and acute COVID-19 samples. In each case, the material was cDNA or gDNA derived from T cells, B-cell-depleted T cells, or PBMCs.

As originally analysed: Estimated nucleated cell counts came from reference gene primer amplification. Measured with immunoSEQ multiplex PCR; TCRdb has only the in-frame clones, and not every one. D and trimming come from the DNA, and the V and J calls and clone size come from that table. The table includes about 160,000 clones, around four fifths detected once. The sample consisted of peripheral blood. The chain recombines TRBV24-1 with TRBJ2-1; TRBD1 matches 7 bases. The sequence came from a man between 65 and 85 years old with acute or convalescent COVID-19. This CDR3 is CATSDRDSSYNEQFF. CDR3 sequence (DNA): TGTGCCACCAGTGATCGGGACAGCTCCTACAATGAGCAGTTCTTC.